Presented here are 29 T cell receptor beta chains from one specimen sequenced in a study of T cells in tuberculosis. Sequencing used immunoSEQ multiplex PCR; TCRdb keeps in-frame clones, though not all of them. The table lists over 40,000 clones, around 96% of them singletons, with around 7% in the top ten. Sequencing was carried out using PBMCs. The receptors shown here come from a donor aged 10 to 29 with latent tuberculosis or without tuberculosis infection.

This clone was seen a single time. The chain combines TRBV6-1 with TRBJ1-3; D might be TRBD1 (6 bases). The V gene's germline CDR1 is MNHNS and CDR2 SASEGT. V lost 4 bases and J 0 bases, leaving 13 bases between the germline ends. This CDR3 is built from 16 residues. CDR3 nucleotides: TGTGCCAGCAGTGCAGGTGGGGGCGACTCTGGAAACACCATATATTTT. This sequence encodes CASSAGGGDSGNTIYF.

The gene calls are TRBV6-6 and TRBJ1-2; weak D call: TRBD1 (6 bases). Germline CDR1 reads MNHNY; CDR2 reads SVGAGI (reference sequence). V was trimmed by 6 bases and J by 6 bases, leaving 14 bases between them. The length of the CDR3 is 13 residues. The CDR3 nucleotides are TGTGCCAGCAGACAGGGCCAGACACATGGCTACACCTTC. It specifies CASRQGQTHGYTF.

The V and J genes are TRBV2 and TRBJ2-2; 10 bases align to TRBD1. V dropped 5 bases and J dropped 3; count of bases not matched to a gene: 12. Looked up from germline, CDR1 is SNHLY and CDR2 is FYNNEI. The CDR3 extends over 18 amino acids. CDR3 nucleotides: TGTGCCAGCAGTCCGGGACAGGGGTTACCCGTTGACACCGGGGAGCTGTTTTTT. Translated: CASSPGQGLPVDTGELFF.

The rearrangement uses TRBV6-1 and TRBJ2-5, with TRBD2 matching over 7 bases. This CDR3 comprises 14 residues. V dropped 3 bases and J dropped 2; count of bases not matched to a gene: 3. CDR1 is MNHNS and CDR2 is SASEGT in the germline V gene. The CDR3 protein is CASSDVSGQETQYF. The CDR3 bases are TGTGCCAGCAGTGATGTTAGCGGGCAAGAGACCCAGTACTTC.

V is TRBV29-1 and J is TRBJ1-1; no clear D. This CDR3 region has 13 residues. Trimming shortened V by 0 bases and J by 1 base, and 6 bases separated the two germline ends. Germline lookup yields CDR1 SQVTM and CDR2 ANQGSEA. The CDR3 DNA is TGCAGCGTTGAAGATCGAGGGAACACTGAAGCTTTCTTT. Encoded protein: CSVEDRGNTEAFF.

The V gene is TRBV7-8, the J gene TRBJ1-1; tentative D call: TRBD1 (6 bases). Trimming took 1 base from V and 0 from J, leaving 12 bases between them. From germline, CDR1 is SGHVS and CDR2 FQNEAQ. The CDR3 is 16 amino acids. The CDR3 nucleotides are TGTGCCAGCAGCTTAGAGGGGGTAGGGCTGAACACTGAAGCTTTCTTT. Translation gives CASSLEGVGLNTEAFF.

This clone has only one observation. The rearrangement joins TRBV9 to TRBJ2-3; no definite D call. The CDR3 contains 13 residues. CDR1 SGDLS and CDR2 YYNGEE come from the germline V gene. V was trimmed by 0 bases and J by 1 base, leaving 3 bases between them. The CDR3 is CASSVGGTDTQYF. In DNA, the CDR3 is TGTGCCAGCAGCGTAGGCGGCACAGATACGCAGTATTTT.

The chain carries TRBV6-5 and TRBJ2-7; perhaps TRBD2 as D (6 bases). With 6 bases removed from V and 2 bases from J, the gap between germline ends came to 17 bases. Germline CDR1 and CDR2: MNHEY and SVGAGI. This CDR3 has 15 residues. The CDR3 loop reads CASRGNRDSPYEQYF. CDR3 bases: TGTGCCAGCAGGGGAAACCGGGACTCCCCCTACGAGCAGTACTTC.

The chain is built from TRBV5-1 and TRBJ2-1; the match to TRBD2 covers 9 bases. V was pared by 2 bases and J by 10 bases, with 10 bases of the junction left unmatched. The CDR3 totals 15 residues. Germline V gene sequence: CDR1 SGHRS, CDR2 YFSETQ. As DNA, the CDR3 is TGCGCCAGCAGCTTATTGGCGGGAGGGCCCGGGGAGCAGTTCTTC. Protein: CASSLLAGGPGEQFF.

The chain joins TRBV5-4 to TRBJ2-7; D is perhaps TRBD1 (7 bases). This CDR3 comprises 14 residues. V was clipped by 3 bases and J by 0 bases, with 10 bases between them. CDR1 and CDR2 from the germline V gene are SGHNT and YYREEE (reference sequence). As DNA, the CDR3 is TGTGCCAGCAGCTCTCAGGGGGGCTCCTACGAGCAGTACTTC. Translating gives CASSSQGGSYEQYF. The complete variable domain, with remaining parts taken from reference TRBV5-4 and TRBJ2-7, reads ETGVTQSPTHLIKTRGQQVTLRCSSQSGHNTVSWYQQALGQGPQFIFQYYREEENGRGNFPPRFSGLQFPNYSSELNVNALELDDSALYLCASSSQGGSYEQYFGPGTRLTVT.

The J gene is TRBJ2-1, the V gene TRBV5-5, with 9 bases lining up with TRBD2. The germline gives CDR1 SGHKS, CDR2 YYEKEE (reference sequence). The V and J ends lost 4 bases and 0 bases, in that order; junction bases with no gene match: 2. This CDR3 contains 15 residues. CDR3 sequence reads: CASSLSGSSYNEQFF. In nucleotides, the CDR3 is TGTGCCAGCAGCCTTAGCGGGAGCTCCTACAATGAGCAGTTCTTC.

The chain uses TRBV5-7 and TRBJ2-7; no clear D gene. TRBV5-7 is classed as an ORF, of uncertain function. With 0 bases removed from V and 5 bases from J, the gap between germline ends came to 12 bases. The CDR3 has 14 residues. Here the CDR3 reads CASSLAGPMDEQYF. The DNA for the CDR3 is TGTGCCAGCAGCTTGGCAGGTCCAATGGACGAGCAGTACTTC.

The chain is built from TRBV4-1 and TRBJ2-7, with D maybe TRBD1 (5 bases). Trimming removed 0 bases at V and 2 bases at J, with 14 bases between. CDR1 and CDR2 from the germline V gene are MGHRA and YSYEKL. CDR3 size: 16 residues. The CDR3 spells CASSQDVGQGTYEQYF. The CDR3 nucleotides read TGCGCCAGCAGCCAAGATGTAGGGCAGGGTACCTACGAGCAGTACTTC.

The chain is built from TRBV6-1 and TRBJ2-7, with TRBD2 matching over 9 bases. CDR3 size: 15 residues. After removal of 11 bases from V and 5 bases from J, the junction contained 16 bases not matched to a gene. CDR1 and CDR2 from the germline V gene are MNHNS and SASEGT. CDR3 region: CASGASAGGGDEQYF. The CDR3 DNA sequence: TGTGCCTCTGGGGCGTCAGCGGGAGGCGGGGACGAGCAGTACTTC.

This clone turned up a few times. The rearrangement uses TRBV12-5 and TRBJ2-3; D is ambiguous. V shed 2 bases and J shed 0 bases, with 9 bases lying between them. The CDR3 is made up of 15 amino acids. Germline V gene lookup returns CDR1 LGHNT and CDR2 FRNRAP. The CDR3 DNA reads TGTGCTAGTGGTTTGAGGCTAGGTAGCACAGATACGCAGTATTTT. It specifies CASGLRLGSTDTQYF.

The chain couples TRBV5-6 to TRBJ1-5; maybe TRBD1 (6 bases). The germline gives CDR1 SGHDT, CDR2 YYEEEE. Trimming removed 6 bases at V and 3 bases at J, with 22 bases between. There are 17 residues in the CDR3. CDR3 DNA: TGTGCCAGCACCAACGGCGGGGGGCAGTATCTCAATCAGCCCCAGCATTTT. It codes for CASTNGGGQYLNQPQHF.

The V and J genes are TRBV6-1 and TRBJ2-1; possibly TRBD2 for D (6 bases). Trimming shortened V by 8 bases and J by 3 bases, and 11 bases separated the two germline ends. Germline V gives CDR1 MNHNS, CDR2 SASEGT. The length of the CDR3 is 13 residues. CDR3 sequence reads: CASRDSVYNEQFF. DNA for the CDR3: TGTGCCAGCCGGGACTCAGTCTACAATGAGCAGTTCTTC.

The rearrangement joins TRBV10-3 to TRBJ1-5, with D perhaps TRBD1 (5 bases). V was pared by 2 bases and J by 0 bases, with 14 bases between. In germline, CDR1 is ENHRY, CDR2 SYGVKD. This CDR3 region has 17 residues. CDR3 nucleotide sequence: TGTGCCATCAGTGAGGGGAAGACAGCTCATAGCAATCAGCCCCAGCATTTT. This gives the protein CAISEGKTAHSNQPQHF.

This clone has a single count. V gene TRBV4-2 combines with J gene TRBJ2-3, with 7 bases aligning to TRBD1. The CDR3 length is 16 residues. Germline trimming cut 3 bases from V and 4 bases from J; bases unmatched to any gene: 10. Germline V CDR1 and CDR2: LGHNA, YNFKEQ. DNA of the CDR3: TGTGCCAGCAGCCAGTCATGGGGACAGTTAGCAGATACGCAGTATTTT. Its protein product is CASSQSWGQLADTQYF.

This sequence joins TRBV11-2 and TRBJ2-1, with 9 bases fitting TRBD1. CDR1 is SGHAT and CDR2 is FQNNGV in the germline V gene. This CDR3 is built from 16 residues. The ends lost 5 bases at V and 6 bases at J; junction bases unmatched: 11. In DNA form, the CDR3 reads TGTGCCAGCAGCACTCCGGACAGGGGAGTGGGCAATGAGCAGTTCTTC. The encoded protein is CASSTPDRGVGNEQFF. Supplemented by reference TRBV11-2 and TRBJ2-1, the full variable domain reads EAGVAQSPRYKIIEKRQSVAFWCNPISGHATLYWYQQILGQGPKLLIQFQNNGVVDDSQLPKDRFSAERLKGVDSTLKIQPAKLEDSAVYLCASSTPDRGVGNEQFFGPGTRLTVL.

This sequence joins TRBV19 and TRBJ2-1; 9 bases are a match to TRBD1. This CDR3 comprises 15 residues. CDR1 is LNHDA and CDR2 is SQIVND in the germline V gene (reference sequence). The junction had 10 bases not matched to a gene; V was cut back by 7 bases and J by 6 bases. For the CDR3, the DNA is TGTGCCAGTACTAATAACAGGGGGCAGGTCAATGAGCAGTTCTTC. Translation: CASTNNRGQVNEQFF.

The chain is built from TRBV30 and TRBJ2-7; TRBD1 is a possible D gene (6 bases). CDR3 length: 12 residues. Germline loops: CDR1 GTSNPN, CDR2 SVGIG (reference sequence). V was trimmed by 5 bases and J by 1 base, leaving 9 bases between them. The CDR3 DNA reads as TGTGCCTGGCAGACAGGATCCTACGAGCAGTACTTC. As protein: CAWQTGSYEQYF. Complete variable domain (other parts from reference TRBV30 and TRBJ2-7): SQTIHQWPATLVQPVGSPLSLECTVEGTSNPNLYWYRQAAGRGLQLLFYSVGIGQISSEVPQNLSASRPQDRQFILSSKKLLLSDSGFYLCAWQTGSYEQYFGPGTRLTVT.

The chain's CDR3 is CSVSDTVNTEAFF. In nucleotides, the CDR3 is TGCAGCGTTTCGGACACAGTGAACACTGAAGCTTTCTTT. The gene calls are TRBV29-1 and TRBJ1-1; possible D gene TRBD1, 5 bases. Germline V lookup: CDR1 SQVTM, CDR2 ANQGSEA. There are 13 residues in the CDR3. V lost 5 bases and J lost 0, with 10 bases in between.

This chain uses TRBV12-5 with TRBJ1-5, with TRBD1 matching over 8 bases. The junction had 10 bases not matched to a gene; V was cut back by 5 bases and J by 4 bases. Germline V CDR1 and CDR2: LGHNT, FRNRAP. This CDR3 is 16 amino acids long. In DNA, the CDR3 is TGTGCTAGTGGTCCGGCCGGGGACAGGAGTAATCAGCCCCAGCATTTT. Amino acid sequence: CASGPAGDRSNQPQHF.

V is TRBV18 and J is TRBJ2-2; 8 nucleotides match TRBD1. The germline CDR1 and CDR2 sequences are KGHSH and LQKENI. The CDR3 length is 17 residues. Trimming removed 6 bases from V and 0 bases from J; junction bases left unmatched: 9. CDR3 nucleotide sequence: TGTGCCAGCTCCCCGCAGCAGGGGGCGCCGAACACCGGGGAGCTGTTTTTT. Protein product: CASSPQQGAPNTGELFF.

The chain employs TRBV11-3 and TRBJ2-3, with 11 bases aligning to TRBD2. The CDR3 is 17 amino acids. Germline V gene data show CDR1 as SGHNT and CDR2 as YENEEA. V dropped 4 bases and J dropped 2; count of bases not matched to a gene: 8. The CDR3 spells CASSSSFSGRDTDTQYF. The DNA for the CDR3 is TGTGCCAGCAGCTCCTCTTTTAGCGGGAGGGACACAGATACGCAGTATTTT.

The count of this clone is one. The V call is TRBV29-1, the J call TRBJ1-5; no reliable D call. The CDR3 spans 10 residues. Germline assignment: CDR1 SQVTM and CDR2 ANQGSEA. The V gene lost 7 bases and the J gene lost 3 bases, with 4 bases spanning the gap. In DNA, the CDR3 is TGCAGCGCAGACAATCAGCCCCAGCATTTT. It codes for CSADNQPQHF. Looking up the rest from reference TRBV29-1 and TRBJ1-5 gives the full variable domain: SAVISQKPSRDICQRGTSLTIQCQVDSQVTMMFWYRQQPGQSLTLIATANQGSEATYESGFVIDKFPISRPNLTFSTLTVSNMSPEDSSIYLCSADNQPQHFGDGTRLSIL.

CDR3 coding DNA: TGCGCCAGCAGCCAGGTGTCCCTCGCGGGAGGAGAGACCCAGTACTTC. Its protein is CASSQVSLAGGETQYF. The chain is built from TRBV5-1 and TRBJ2-5, with TRBD2 identical over 8 bases. The CDR3 covers 16 residues. CDR1 SGHRS and CDR2 YFSETQ come from the germline V gene. The ends lost 4 bases at V and 4 bases at J; junction bases unmatched: 12.

This rearrangement joins TRBV5-1 to TRBJ1-1, with D uncertain. The germline V and J ends were trimmed by 5 bases and 1 base, with 12 bases remaining between them. The germline V gene has CDR1 SGHRS and CDR2 YFSETQ. The CDR3 spans 14 residues. CDR3 protein: CASRVGQTNTEAFF. The CDR3 DNA reads TGCGCCAGCAGGGTTGGGCAGACGAACACTGAAGCTTTCTTT.